This is a list of T cell receptor beta chains from one sample in a study of cytomegalovirus exposure and HLA in healthy donors. Here immunoSEQ multiplex PCR was the method, and the copy in TCRdb shows in-frame clones only, minus some. The repertoire includes about 120,000 clones, about 80% of them detected once, and around 28% sits in the top ten. The sample was PBMCs. The receptors derive from a man aged 55 to 70 in good health and CMV-seropositive. CDR3s leave out the opening cysteine and the closing phenylalanine or tryptophan. Fields, in order: V gene, J gene, CDR3 protein.

V: TRBV6-5
J: TRBJ2-7
CDR3: ASSYPDRLYEQY

V: TRBV6-6
J: TRBJ2-3
CDR3: ASSYVLPTDTQY

V: TRBV18
J: TRBJ1-1
CDR3: ASSPLYGVDTEAF

V: TRBV30
J: TRBJ1-1
CDR3: AWIGGLNTEAF

V: TRBV4-2
J: TRBJ2-1
CDR3: ASSQLQDEQF

V: TRBV2
J: TRBJ2-1
CDR3: ASPGGFYNEQF

V: TRBV6-6
J: TRBJ2-7
CDR3: ASSKLAGDGEQY

V: TRBV30
J: TRBJ2-1
CDR3: AWRTTGVEQF

V: TRBV19
J: TRBJ2-5
CDR3: ASSIRLISGVQY

V: TRBV5-1
J: TRBJ2-5
CDR3: ASSLILTEETQY

V: TRBV2
J: TRBJ1-4
CDR3: ATHRDRNEKLF

V: TRBV6-5
J: TRBJ2-7
CDR3: ASSYRRGMSSYEQY

V: TRBV11-2
J: TRBJ2-3
CDR3: ASSSGTSTDTQY

V: TRBV30
J: TRBJ2-3
CDR3: AWRDRLWGTDTQY

V: TRBV2
J: TRBJ2-3
CDR3: ASRRAEVSGGGTPSTDTQY

V: TRBV7-3
J: TRBJ1-1
CDR3: ASSLDSSNTEAF

V: TRBV10-3
J: TRBJ2-1
CDR3: AISDNRRNNEQF

V: TRBV9
J: TRBJ1-1
CDR3: ASSVVGQITEAF